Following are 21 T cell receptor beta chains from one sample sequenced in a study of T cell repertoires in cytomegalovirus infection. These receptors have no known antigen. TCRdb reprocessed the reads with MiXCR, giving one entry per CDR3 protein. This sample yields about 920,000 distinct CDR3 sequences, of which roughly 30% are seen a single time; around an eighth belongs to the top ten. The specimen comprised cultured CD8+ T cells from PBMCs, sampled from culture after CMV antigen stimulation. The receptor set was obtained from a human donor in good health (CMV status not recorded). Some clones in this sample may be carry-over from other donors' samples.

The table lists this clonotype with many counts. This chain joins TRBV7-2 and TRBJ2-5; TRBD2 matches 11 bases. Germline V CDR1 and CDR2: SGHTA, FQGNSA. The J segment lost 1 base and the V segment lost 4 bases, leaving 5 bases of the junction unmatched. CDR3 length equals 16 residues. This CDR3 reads CASSSPLAGVQETQYF. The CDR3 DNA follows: TGTGCCAGCAGCTCGCCACTAGCGGGGGTCCAAGAGACCCAGTACTTC.

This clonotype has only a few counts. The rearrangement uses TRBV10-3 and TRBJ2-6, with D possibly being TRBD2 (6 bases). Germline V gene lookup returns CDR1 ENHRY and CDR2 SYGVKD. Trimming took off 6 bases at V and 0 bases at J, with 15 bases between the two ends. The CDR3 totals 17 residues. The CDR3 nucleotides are TGTGCCATCAGAGCCTTCGTCGGGAGCTCTGGGGCCAACGTCCTGACTTTC. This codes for CAIRAFVGSSGANVLTF.

The CDR3 DNA is TGCGCCAGCAGCCAAGATAAGGGGGACGGTGGCTACACCTTC. Its translation is CASSQDKGDGGYTF. The V gene is TRBV4-3, the J gene TRBJ1-2, with D maybe TRBD1 (6 bases). Trimming cost V 0 bases and J 7 bases, with 12 bases left between them. Germline assignment: CDR1 LGHNA and CDR2 YSLEER. The CDR3 consists of 14 residues.

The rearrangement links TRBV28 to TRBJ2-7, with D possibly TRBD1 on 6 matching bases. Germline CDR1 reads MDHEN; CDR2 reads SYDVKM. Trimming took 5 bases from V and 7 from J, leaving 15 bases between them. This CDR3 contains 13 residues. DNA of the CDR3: TGTGCCAGCAGTCCCCTGGGGGCGGCTGAGCAGTACGTC. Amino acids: CASSPLGAAEQYV.

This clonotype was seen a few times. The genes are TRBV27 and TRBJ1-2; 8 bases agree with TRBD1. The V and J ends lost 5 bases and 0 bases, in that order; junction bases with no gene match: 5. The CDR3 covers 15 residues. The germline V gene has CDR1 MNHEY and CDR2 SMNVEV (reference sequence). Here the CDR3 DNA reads TGTGCCAGCAGTCGCCGACAGGGGACTAACTATGGCTACACCTTC. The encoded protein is CASSRRQGTNYGYTF.

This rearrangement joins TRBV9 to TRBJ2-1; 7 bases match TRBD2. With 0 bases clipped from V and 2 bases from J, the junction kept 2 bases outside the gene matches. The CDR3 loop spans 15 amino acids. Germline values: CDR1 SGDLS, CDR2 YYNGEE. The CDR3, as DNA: TGTGCCAGCAGCGTAGAGGCGGGGGCCTACAATGAGCAGTTCTTC. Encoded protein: CASSVEAGAYNEQFF.

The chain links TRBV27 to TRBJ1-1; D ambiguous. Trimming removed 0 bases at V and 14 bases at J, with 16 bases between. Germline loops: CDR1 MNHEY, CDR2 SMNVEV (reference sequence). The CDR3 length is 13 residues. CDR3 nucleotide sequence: TGTGCCAGCAGTTTATCGGGAGCCCATCCGGGATTCTTT. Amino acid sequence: CASSLSGAHPGFF.

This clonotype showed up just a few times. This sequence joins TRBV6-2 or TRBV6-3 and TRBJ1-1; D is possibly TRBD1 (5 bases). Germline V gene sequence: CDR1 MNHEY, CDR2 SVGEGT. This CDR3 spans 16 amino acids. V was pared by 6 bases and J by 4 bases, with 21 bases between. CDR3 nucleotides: TGTGCCAGCAGCCCCCCACAGGACTCTTGGGGCACTGAAGCTTTCTTT. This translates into CASSPPQDSWGTEAFF.

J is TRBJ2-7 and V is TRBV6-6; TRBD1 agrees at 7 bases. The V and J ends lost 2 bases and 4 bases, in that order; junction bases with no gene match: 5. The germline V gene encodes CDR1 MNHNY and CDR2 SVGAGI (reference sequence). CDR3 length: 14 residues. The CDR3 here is CASSYGGRGYEQYF. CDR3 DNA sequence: TGTGCCAGCAGTTACGGGGGCAGGGGGTACGAGCAGTACTTC.

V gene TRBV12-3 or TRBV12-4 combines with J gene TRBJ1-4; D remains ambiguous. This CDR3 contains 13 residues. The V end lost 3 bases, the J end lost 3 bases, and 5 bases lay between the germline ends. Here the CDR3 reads CASSLRANEKLFF. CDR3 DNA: TGTGCCAGCAGTTTGAGGGCTAATGAAAAACTGTTTTTT.

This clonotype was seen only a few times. CDR3 bases: TGTGCCAGCAGTGAACAATCGGGCTCCTACGAGCAGTACGTC. This gives the protein CASSEQSGSYEQYV. The chain employs TRBV6-1 and TRBJ2-7; D is uncertain. CDR1 is MNHNS and CDR2 is SASEGT in the germline V gene. The CDR3 has 14 residues. Trimming took off 2 bases at V and 0 bases at J, with 8 bases between the two ends.

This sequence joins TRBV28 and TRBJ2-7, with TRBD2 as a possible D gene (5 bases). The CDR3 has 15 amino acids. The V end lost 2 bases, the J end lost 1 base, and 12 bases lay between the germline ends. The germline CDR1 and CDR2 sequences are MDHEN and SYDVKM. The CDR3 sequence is CASSLGLALSYEQYV. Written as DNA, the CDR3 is TGTGCCAGCAGTTTAGGGCTAGCCTTGTCCTACGAGCAGTACGTC.

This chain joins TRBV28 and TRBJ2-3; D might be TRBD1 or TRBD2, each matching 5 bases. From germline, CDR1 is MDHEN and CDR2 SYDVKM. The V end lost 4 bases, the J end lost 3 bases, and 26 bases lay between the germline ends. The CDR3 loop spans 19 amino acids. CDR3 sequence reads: CASSSLVEDMGEFTDTQYF. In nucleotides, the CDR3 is TGTGCCAGCAGTTCCCTGGTGGAGGACATGGGAGAATTTACAGATACGCAGTATTTT.

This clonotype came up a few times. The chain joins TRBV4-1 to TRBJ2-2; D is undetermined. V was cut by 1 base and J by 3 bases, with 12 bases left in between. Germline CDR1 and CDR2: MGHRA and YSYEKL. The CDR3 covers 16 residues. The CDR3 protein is CASSQGTTRHTGELFF. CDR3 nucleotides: TGCGCCAGCAGCCAAGGTACCACCAGGCACACCGGGGAGCTGTTTTTT.

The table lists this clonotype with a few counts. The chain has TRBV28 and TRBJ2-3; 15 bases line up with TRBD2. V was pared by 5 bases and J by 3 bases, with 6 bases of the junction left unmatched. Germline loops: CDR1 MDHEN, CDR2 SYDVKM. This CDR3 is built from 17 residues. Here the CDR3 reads CASSPGLAGGRTDTQYF. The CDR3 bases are TGTGCCAGCAGTCCTGGACTAGCGGGGGGGAGGACAGATACGCAGTATTTT.

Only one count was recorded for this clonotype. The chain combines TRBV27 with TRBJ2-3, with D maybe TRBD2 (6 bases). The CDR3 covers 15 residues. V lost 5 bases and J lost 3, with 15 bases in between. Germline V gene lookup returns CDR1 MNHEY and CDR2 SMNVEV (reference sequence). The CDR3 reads CASSPSGSRTDTQYF. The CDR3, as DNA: TGTGCCAGCAGTCCAAGCGGGTCCAGGACAGATACGCAGTATTTT.

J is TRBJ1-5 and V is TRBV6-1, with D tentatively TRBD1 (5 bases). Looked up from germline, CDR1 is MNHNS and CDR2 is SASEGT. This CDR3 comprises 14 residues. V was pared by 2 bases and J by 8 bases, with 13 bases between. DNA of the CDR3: TGTGCCAGCAGTGAAAAGGGGATCGGGAAGCCCCAGCATTTT. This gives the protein CASSEKGIGKPQHF.

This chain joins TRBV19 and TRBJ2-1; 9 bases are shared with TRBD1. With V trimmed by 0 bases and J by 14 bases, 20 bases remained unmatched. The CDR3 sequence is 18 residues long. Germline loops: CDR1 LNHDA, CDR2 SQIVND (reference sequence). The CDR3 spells CASSIDPTGTGNFGPEFF. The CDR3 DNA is TGTGCCAGTAGTATAGATCCCACAGGGACAGGGAACTTCGGTCCCGAGTTCTTC. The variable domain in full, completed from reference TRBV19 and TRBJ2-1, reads DGGITQSPKYLFRKEGQNVTLSCEQNLNHDAMYWYRQDPGQGLRLIYYSQIVNDFQKGDIAEGYSVSREKKESFPLTVTSAQKNPTAFYLCASSIDPTGTGNFGPEFFGPGTRLTVL.

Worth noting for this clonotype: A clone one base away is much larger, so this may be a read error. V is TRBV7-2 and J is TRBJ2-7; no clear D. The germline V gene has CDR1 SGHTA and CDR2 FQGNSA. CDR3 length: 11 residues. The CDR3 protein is CVSSPLGEQYF. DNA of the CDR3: TGTGTCAGCAGCCCCTTGGGCGAGCAGTACTTC.

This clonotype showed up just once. The CDR3 DNA is TGTGCCAGTAGTACGGACACGCTCTATGGCTACACCTTC. Translated, it gives CASSTDTLYGYTF. This sequence joins TRBV19 and TRBJ1-2, with D perhaps matching TRBD1 (5 bases). The germline V gene encodes CDR1 LNHDA and CDR2 SQIVND (reference sequence). Between the trimmed V and J ends, which lost 4 bases and 4 bases, there was a span of 10 bases. The CDR3 consists of 13 residues.

The CDR3 here is CASSQEGGNYEQYF. Here the CDR3 DNA reads TGCGCCAGCAGCCAAGAGGGTGGAAACTACGAGCAGTACTTC. The chain couples TRBV4-1 to TRBJ2-7; D is unresolved. Germline CDR1 and CDR2: MGHRA and YSYEKL. Trimming removed 0 bases at V and 3 bases at J, with 9 bases between. CDR3 length: 14 amino acids.